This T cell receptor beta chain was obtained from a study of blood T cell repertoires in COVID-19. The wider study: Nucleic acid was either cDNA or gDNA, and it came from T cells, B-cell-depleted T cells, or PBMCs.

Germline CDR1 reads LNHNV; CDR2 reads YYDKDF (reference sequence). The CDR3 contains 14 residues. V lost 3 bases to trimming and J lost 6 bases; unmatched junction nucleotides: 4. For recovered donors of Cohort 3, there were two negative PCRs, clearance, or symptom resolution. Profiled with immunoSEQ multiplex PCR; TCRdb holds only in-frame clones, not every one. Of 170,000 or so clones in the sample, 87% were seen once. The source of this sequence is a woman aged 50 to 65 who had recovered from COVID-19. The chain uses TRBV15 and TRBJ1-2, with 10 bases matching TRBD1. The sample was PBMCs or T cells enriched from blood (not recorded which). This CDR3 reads CATSRTGGANGYTF. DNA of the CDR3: TGTGCCACCAGCAGGACAGGGGGCGCGAATGGCTACACCTTC.